The T cell receptor beta chain described here comes from a study of T cell responses to AZD1222 COVID-19 vaccine. As concerns this clone: Its specificity is not known.

Overall study findings and caveats: Unmutated variant regions reportedly attract nearly half of all spike-specific TCRs. Repertoires were obtained only post-peak T cell response. Donors, mostly white British, included more females; clonal diversity was possibly underestimated.

Repertoires were generated with immunoSEQ multiplex PCR, while TCRdb's copy carries only in-frame clones and drops some. Of 100,000 to 120,000 clones in the sample, about 85% were seen once. Sample: peripheral blood, taken on day 0 of AZD1222 vaccination. This receptor was obtained from an adult in good health.

The CDR3 nucleotides are TGTGCCAGCAGTATTCAGGGGGGCCCGTCCACAGATACGCAGTATTTT. Its translation: CASSIQGGPSTDTQYF. The rearrangement links TRBV9 to TRBJ2-3; TRBD1 might be the D (7 bases). The length of the CDR3 is 16 residues. Trimming removed 5 bases from V and 2 bases from J, with 18 bases in between. Per the germline V gene, CDR1 is SGDLS and CDR2 is YYNGEE.